This T cell receptor (beta chain) comes out of a study of regulatory T cells in long-lasting Graves disease. This clonotype was counted at least ten times. Its antigen remains unknown. Whole-study results and caveats: Patients with persistent Graves' had lower TCR diversity than newly diagnosed patients. There were preferences for TRBV28, TRBJ1-2 and TRBJ2-5 in persistent disease.

The time point here: persistent/refractory GD, antithyroid drugs over 5 years with positive TRAb. Construction of the TCR library relied on RNA isolated from PBMCs. Roughly 9.2 milliliters of peripheral blood were drawn into EDTA tubes. HTBI primers from iRepertoire and Arm-PCR of CDR3 regions yielded the TCR beta libraries. TCRdb independently ran MiXCR on the multiplex PCR reads; one entry per CDR3 protein. This sample has around 460,000 distinct CDR3 sequences, with approximately 22% found just once. J was trimmed by 5 bases and V by 5 bases; bases with no gene match: 9. The CDR3 has 17 residues. Germline V gene sequence: CDR1 MDHEN, CDR2 SYDVKM.

The sample consisted of peripheral blood mononuclear cells (PBMCs), taken when the disease was refractory, from a patient treated with antithyroid drugs. This clonotype originated in a female donor with Graves disease. The chain employs TRBV28 and TRBJ2-5; 15 bases match TRBD2. The CDR3 sequence is CASSPGTSGGRRETQYF. The CDR3 region has the DNA TGTGCCAGCAGTCCAGGGACTAGCGGGGGGCGGCGGGAGACCCAGTACTTC.